What follows are 13 T cell receptor beta chains derived from one specimen sequenced in a study of blood T cells in healthy people across ages. A second PCR of 7 to 11 cycles used a sample-barcoded 5' primer and a J-beta primer mix. TCRdb redid the calling of the 5' RACE reads with MiXCR, one entry per CDR3 protein. This table has approximately 1.5 million distinct CDR3 sequences, about 31% appearing once. Material for sequencing was blood. These receptors were taken from a woman in her twenties or thirties in good health.

Of note for this clonotype: The junction departs from germline at one end; a sequencing error may be responsible. This chain links TRBV6-5 with TRBJ2-3; 15 positions agree with TRBD2. This CDR3 spans 16 amino acids. The germline V gene encodes CDR1 MNHEY and CDR2 SVGAGI. CDR3 in amino acids: CAGSYYGTSGGDTQYF. CDR3 DNA sequence: TGTGCCGGCAGTTACTACGGGACTAGCGGGGGGGATACGCAGTATTTT.

This clonotype occurred a few times. The J gene is TRBJ2-1, the V gene TRBV25-1, with TRBD2 matching over 7 bases. Trimming removed 8 bases from V and 8 bases from J; junction bases left unmatched: 9. The CDR3 has 13 residues. Germline CDR1 is MGHDK and CDR2 is SYGVNS. CDR3 nucleotides: TGTGCCAGCCGGGACTTAGCGGGCGATGAGCAGTTCTTC. The encoded protein is CASRDLAGDEQFF.

V gene TRBV20-1 combines with J gene TRBJ2-3, with TRBD2 identical over 13 bases. Per the germline V gene, CDR1 is DFQATT and CDR2 is SNEGSKA (reference sequence). Trimming took 0 bases from V and 1 from J; bases not matched to a gene: 4. The CDR3 extends over 17 amino acids. This chain's CDR3 is CSARDTSGRGGTDTQYF. CDR3 sequence (DNA): TGCAGTGCTAGAGATACTAGCGGGAGGGGGGGCACAGATACGCAGTATTTT.

The genes are TRBV20-1 and TRBJ1-5; D remains ambiguous. Germline V gene data show CDR1 as DFQATT and CDR2 as SNEGSKA (reference sequence). The CDR3 consists of 14 residues. V shed 3 bases and J shed 4 bases, with 13 bases lying between them. The CDR3 protein is CSASDQERNQPQHF. CDR3 sequence (DNA): TGCAGTGCTAGTGATCAGGAGCGGAATCAGCCCCAGCATTTT.

J is TRBJ2-1 and V is TRBV21-1; TRBD2, as called in the table, went unchecked against the DNA. TRBV21-1 is a recognized pseudogene. The CDR3 runs 21 residues. Here the CDR3 DNA reads TGTGCCAGCAGCAAAGAAAGGGCAGGTAGTACCTACCGGACGGGTGAGGTTGAGCGGTTCTTC. It specifies CASSKERAGSTYRTGEVERFF.

The chain joins TRBV3-1 to TRBJ2-1; tentatively, D is TRBD2 (6 bases). The V end was cut by 5 bases, the J end by 3 bases, with 14 bases between. The length of the CDR3 is 15 residues. Germline V gene sequence: CDR1 LGHDT, CDR2 YNNKEL (reference sequence). The DNA of the CDR3 is TGTGCCAGCAGCTCAACAGGCGGGGACTACAATGAGCAGTTCTTC. Protein sequence: CASSSTGGDYNEQFF.

Details on this clonotype: Given a much more abundant clone one base away, this may be a read error. CDR3 loop: CASSPGTSGLRRTQYF. CDR3 in DNA: TGTGCCAGCAGTCCAGGGACTAGCGGACTCAGGAGAACCCAGTACTTC. This chain connects TRBV12-3 or TRBV12-4 to TRBJ2-5; TRBD2 aligns across 11 bases. J lost 8 bases, V lost 5 bases, and 13 bases had no gene match. The CDR3 totals 16 residues.

This chain joins TRBV27 and TRBJ2-1, with 8 positions matching TRBD1. Trimming cost V 4 bases and J 5 bases; bases outside gene matches: 7. The CDR3 is 15 residues long. CDR1 and CDR2 (germline): MNHEY, SMNVEV (reference sequence). This chain's CDR3 is CASSSGQGWDNEQFF. The CDR3 DNA reads TGTGCCAGCAGTTCTGGACAGGGATGGGACAATGAGCAGTTCTTC.

The chain links TRBV4-1 to TRBJ1-2, with D perhaps TRBD1 (6 bases). Trimming removed 2 bases at V and 7 bases at J, with 20 bases between. CDR1 MGHRA and CDR2 YSYEKL come from the germline V gene. The CDR3 extends over 16 amino acids. The CDR3: CASSQSSGGLASGYTF. CDR3 bases: TGCGCCAGCAGCCAATCATCGGGGGGGCTGGCCTCTGGCTACACCTTC.

This clonotype has more than one count but fewer than ten. V is TRBV27 and J is TRBJ1-4, with D perhaps matching TRBD1 (6 bases). V lost 5 bases and J lost 3, with 13 bases in between. This CDR3 has 15 residues. Germline CDR1 is MNHEY and CDR2 is SMNVEV (reference sequence). The CDR3 DNA follows: TGTGCCAGCAGTCCGGCCGGGGGCTCTAATGAAAAACTGTTTTTT. Translation gives CASSPAGGSNEKLFF.

The CDR3 sequence is CASSQVPRTSPLHF. For the CDR3, the DNA is TGTGCCAGCAGCCAAGTGCCGAGGACTTCACCCCTCCACTTT. The chain employs TRBV3-1 and TRBJ1-6; D not certain. Germline CDR1 LGHDT, CDR2 YNNKEL (reference sequence). The V end lost 1 base, the J end lost 9 bases, and 10 bases lay between the germline ends. This CDR3 is 14 amino acids long.

This clonotype appeared a few times. The chain uses TRBV12-3 or TRBV12-4 and TRBJ2-3; no firm D call. V dropped 5 bases and J dropped 4 bases, with 16 bases sitting between them. The CDR3 length is 15 residues. The CDR3 coding sequence is TGTGCCAGCAGTGGCCGGGCCTTCGGCCCAGATACGCAGTATTTT. Residues: CASSGRAFGPDTQYF.

This clonotype was counted at least ten times. The chain carries TRBV6-6 and TRBJ2-7; 9 bases match TRBD1. The length of the CDR3 is 14 residues. Germline values: CDR1 MNHNY, CDR2 SVGAGI (reference sequence). V lost 5 bases to trimming and J lost 2 bases; unmatched junction nucleotides: 4. The CDR3, as DNA: TGTGCCAGCAGTCACCGGGACAGGGCCTACGAGCAGTACTTC. Its protein product is CASSHRDRAYEQYF.